This T cell receptor beta chain was identified in a study of T cell repertoires in cytomegalovirus infection. About the research overall: Both CMV infection and a matching HLA type were indicated by public TCR beta signatures. Regarding the study as a whole: CMV-specific TCR beta clonotypes restricted by HLA-C were the ones dominating the ex vivo response. The cumulative frequency of public TCR beta families distinguished individuals who carried CMV together with the relevant HLA.

This clonotype was seen just once. Its specificity is not known. The germline CDR1 and CDR2 sequences are GTSNPN and SVGIG (reference sequence). Trimming cost V 5 bases and J 7 bases; bases outside gene matches: 8. The CDR3 extends over 14 amino acids. TCRdb re-derived calls from the reads in MiXCR, one entry per CDR3 protein. The sample includes 510,000 or so distinct CDR3 sequences, approximately 26% of them seen just once. V gene TRBV30 combines with J gene TRBJ2-1; 10 bases are shared with TRBD2. The source of this sequence is a human donor in good health (CMV status not recorded). Some clones in this sample may be carry-over from other donors' samples. Sequencing was carried out using PBMCs. The chain's CDR3 is CAWALAGGPNEQFF. The DNA for the CDR3 is TGTGCCTGGGCCTTAGCGGGAGGTCCTAATGAGCAGTTCTTC.